This record covers a single T cell receptor (beta chain). Its antigen is not identified. The sample belongs to a study of cytomegalovirus exposure and HLA in healthy donors. Study outcomes and limitations: Associated with HLA alleles at 0.05 false discovery rate in a later analysis were 15,000 to 20,000 TCR beta sequences. For presence/absence analyses, sequencing depth was assumed to be roughly uniform across donors.

V was pared by 5 bases and J by 5 bases, with 15 bases between. CDR3 length: 14 amino acids. The V gene's germline CDR1 is MNHEY and CDR2 SVGAGI. The PCR had 60 Vbeta and 13 Jbeta primers. Clones were read by immunoSEQ multiplex PCR, and TCRdb kept only the in-frame ones, dropping some. The table shows around 130,000 clones, with 55% to 75% occurring only once. Sequencing was carried out using PBMCs. The chain employs TRBV6-5 and TRBJ1-1; D might be TRBD1 (6 bases). The receptor was isolated from a human donor in good health. The CDR3, as DNA: TGTGCCAGCAGTATCTACAAGGGGGGGACTGAAGCTTTCTTT. Its protein is CASSIYKGGTEAFF.